Each of the 21 T cell receptor beta chains below was sequenced from the same sample in a study of blood T cell repertoires in COVID-19. TCRdb's copy holds only in-frame clones and misses some; the assay was immunoSEQ multiplex PCR. The sample comprises 200,000 to 300,000 clones, 85% to 90% of which are singletons, and around 5% rests with the top ten. Sequencing input: peripheral blood. Receptors originate from an older woman with COVID-19, enrolled during active disease.

This clone came up a few times. V is TRBV2 and J is TRBJ2-7, with TRBD2 matching 7 bases. Unmatched junction bases numbered 3, after V lost 1 base and J lost 6 bases. The germline CDR1 and CDR2 sequences are SNHLY and FYNNEI. The CDR3 totals 13 residues. As DNA, the CDR3 is TGTGCCAGCAGTGAAGGACTAGCAGGCGAGCAGTACTTC. Translating it yields CASSEGLAGEQYF.

The sample holds one count of this clone. The chain couples TRBV18 to TRBJ2-4; D possibly corresponds to TRBD2 (5 bases). V shed 3 bases and J shed 0 bases, with 12 bases lying between them. The CDR3 contains 16 residues. Germline CDR1 and CDR2: KGHSH and LQKENI. In DNA, the CDR3 is TGTGCCAGCTCACCGGGGAGTTCCCTAGCCAAAAACATTCAGTACTTC. Its protein is CASSPGSSLAKNIQYF.

This chain links TRBV29-1 with TRBJ1-3; tentatively, D is TRBD1 (6 bases). V lost 0 bases and J 0 bases, leaving 24 bases between the germline ends. CDR3 length equals 20 residues. The germline gives CDR1 SQVTM, CDR2 ANQGSEA. CDR3 nucleotides: TGCAGCGTTGAAGATTTCCGGGGCAGGGGTTACGGATCCTCTGGAAACACCATATATTTT. Translation gives CSVEDFRGRGYGSSGNTIYF. Supplemented by reference TRBV29-1 and TRBJ1-3, the full variable domain reads SAVISQKPSRDICQRGTSLTIQCQVDSQVTMMFWYRQQPGQSLTLIATANQGSEATYESGFVIDKFPISRPNLTFSTLTVSNMSPEDSSIYLCSVEDFRGRGYGSSGNTIYFGEGSWLTVV.

J is TRBJ2-7 and V is TRBV20-1; 8 bases map to TRBD2. Germline V CDR1 and CDR2: DFQATT, SNEGSKA (reference sequence). This CDR3 comprises 11 residues. V lost 6 bases and J lost 13; bases outside the gene matches: 11. The CDR3 region has the DNA TGCAGTGCCCGTTCGGCGGGGGGACGATACTTC. Amino acids: CSARSAGGRYF.

The chain joins TRBV6-5 to TRBJ2-3; D remains unclear. CDR1 MNHEY and CDR2 SVGAGI come from the germline V gene. V shed 5 bases and J shed 0 bases, with 9 bases lying between them. The CDR3 spans 14 residues. CDR3 in amino acids: CASSPRGSTDTQYF. In DNA, the CDR3 is TGTGCCAGCAGTCCCCGCGGAAGCACAGATACGCAGTATTTT.

To note about this clone: Different DNA sequences within this sample yield the same CDR3. The chain is built from TRBV7-2 and TRBJ2-7; 11 bases fit TRBD2. This CDR3 comprises 15 residues. The germline gives CDR1 SGHTA, CDR2 FQGNSA. After removal of 1 base from V and 2 bases from J, the junction contained 1 base not matched to a gene. CDR3 loop: CASSLGLAGPYEQYF. The CDR3 DNA reads as TGTGCCAGCAGCTTAGGACTAGCGGGACCCTACGAGCAGTACTTC.

The chain links TRBV28 to TRBJ2-4; maybe TRBD1 (6 bases). There are 15 residues in the CDR3. CDR1 MDHEN and CDR2 SYDVKM come from the germline V gene. Trimming took 1 base from V and 7 from J, leaving 14 bases between them. The CDR3 nucleotides are TGTGCCAGCAGTTTATTGGGACAACCGGGGAACATTCAGTACTTC. Translating gives CASSLLGQPGNIQYF.

Concerning this clone itself: Sequence at one end of the junction differs from germline and may be a read error. V usage is TRBV7-9 and J usage is TRBJ2-5; D possibly corresponds to TRBD2 (5 bases). This CDR3 spans 13 amino acids. The germline gives CDR1 SEHNR, CDR2 FQNEAQ (reference sequence). The CDR3 is CASSLAPRTPRDF. CDR3 DNA: TGTGCCAGCAGCTTGGCACCTCGGACTCCCCGGGACTTC.

The chain employs TRBV28 and TRBJ2-7; the match to TRBD1 covers 9 bases. CDR1 MDHEN and CDR2 SYDVKM come from the germline V gene. The junction had 9 bases not matched to a gene; V was cut back by 7 bases and J by 2 bases. This CDR3 is 15 amino acids long. CDR3 sequence reads: CASTPPGTGTYEQYF. The DNA for the CDR3 is TGTGCCAGCACTCCGCCCGGGACAGGGACCTACGAGCAGTACTTC.

The chain uses TRBV7-2 and TRBJ2-4; TRBD2 agrees at 12 bases. The CDR3 sequence is 17 residues long. Trimming took 5 bases from V and 2 from J; bases not matched to a gene: 7. Germline-derived CDR1 and CDR2 are SGHTA and FQGNSA. The CDR3 protein is CASSGGLAGITKNIQYF. The DNA for the CDR3 is TGTGCCAGCAGCGGGGGACTAGCGGGTATAACCAAAAACATTCAGTACTTC.

V and J are TRBV7-2 and TRBJ2-3; D is possibly TRBD2 (6 bases). V lost 2 bases and J lost 2, with 11 bases in between. CDR3 length equals 15 residues. Germline V gene lookup returns CDR1 SGHTA and CDR2 FQGNSA. The CDR3 DNA sequence: TGTGCCAGCAGCTTAAGTTGGAGGGTCACAGATACGCAGTATTTT. As protein: CASSLSWRVTDTQYF.

This clone was observed a few times. The V gene is TRBV30, the J gene TRBJ2-6; a weak D match, TRBD1 (6 bases). V was shortened by 2 bases and J by 0 bases, with 14 bases between the two germline ends. The CDR3 is 17 residues long. Germline CDR1 and CDR2: GTSNPN and SVGIG (reference sequence). The chain's CDR3 is CAWSPGVLNSGANVLTF. The CDR3 nucleotides read TGTGCCTGGAGTCCAGGGGTCCTTAACTCTGGGGCCAACGTCCTGACTTTC.

This chain joins TRBV12-1 and TRBJ2-1; the tabulated D call, TRBD2, remains unverified against the DNA. TRBV12-1 is termed a pseudogene. This CDR3 region has 16 residues. CDR3: CASSPGGLAVDNEQFF. CDR3 DNA sequence: TGTGCCAGCAGCCCCGGGGGACTAGCGGTTGACAATGAGCAGTTCTTC.

The chain employs TRBV5-6 and TRBJ1-6, with 10 bases matching TRBD1. The CDR3 loop spans 16 amino acids. The J segment lost 6 bases and the V segment lost 2 bases, leaving 5 bases of the junction unmatched. Germline V gives CDR1 SGHDT, CDR2 YYEEEE. CDR3 sequence: CASSFGTGAVNSPLHF. DNA for the CDR3: TGTGCCAGCAGCTTCGGGACAGGGGCCGTTAATTCACCCCTCCACTTT.

This chain links TRBV4-3 with TRBJ2-7; 12 bases are a match to TRBD2. The CDR3 consists of 18 residues. In germline, CDR1 is LGHNA, CDR2 YSLEER. V shed 1 base and J 1 base; nucleotides not matched to a gene: 8. CDR3 residues: CASSQGTLAGGGSYEQYF. CDR3 sequence (DNA): TGCGCCAGCAGCCAAGGTACCCTAGCGGGAGGGGGGTCCTACGAGCAGTACTTC.

This chain links TRBV7-9 with TRBJ2-2, with a possible D match to TRBD2 (5 bases). Trimming pared 4 bases from V and 1 base from J, leaving 7 bases between. Germline lookup yields CDR1 SEHNR and CDR2 FQNEAQ (reference sequence). The CDR3 sequence is 14 residues long. The chain's CDR3 is CASSSGGNTGELFF. As DNA, the CDR3 is TGTGCCAGCAGCTCCGGAGGGAACACCGGGGAGCTGTTTTTT.

This chain joins TRBV29-1 and TRBJ2-2; 9 bases fit TRBD2. Germline CDR1 SQVTM, CDR2 ANQGSEA. This CDR3 spans 14 amino acids. With V trimmed by 1 base and J by 6 bases, 3 bases remained unmatched. CDR3 residues: CSVEGAGGPGELFF. In DNA, the CDR3 is TGCAGCGTTGAAGGGGCGGGAGGGCCCGGGGAGCTGTTTTTT.

This chain uses TRBV30 with TRBJ1-6, with D possibly being TRBD1 (5 bases). The V end was cut by 2 bases, the J end by 7 bases, with 12 bases between. This CDR3 comprises 14 residues. CDR1 and CDR2 (germline): GTSNPN, SVGIG (reference sequence). The DNA for the CDR3 is TGTGCCTGGAGTACGGGGGGTGAGAATTCACCCCTCCACTTT. Translating it yields CAWSTGGENSPLHF. The full variable domain, with the rest looked up from reference TRBV30 and TRBJ1-6, is SQTIHQWPATLVQPVGSPLSLECTVEGTSNPNLYWYRQAAGRGLQLLFYSVGIGQISSEVPQNLSASRPQDRQFILSSKKLLLSDSGFYLCAWSTGGENSPLHFGNGTRLTVT.

The chain combines TRBV30 with TRBJ1-6, with 9 positions matching TRBD1. The junction had 2 bases not matched to a gene; V was cut back by 0 bases and J by 8 bases. The CDR3 is 14 residues long. Germline assignment: CDR1 GTSNPN and CDR2 SVGIG (reference sequence). CDR3 sequence reads: CAWSVGTGYSPLHF. Written as DNA, the CDR3 is TGTGCCTGGAGTGTAGGGACAGGGTATTCACCCCTCCACTTT.

The gene calls are TRBV15 and TRBJ1-1; possible D gene TRBD1, 5 bases. V dropped 9 bases and J dropped 5 bases, with 19 bases sitting between them. This CDR3 contains 14 residues. Per germline, CDR1 LNHNV and CDR2 YYDKDF (reference sequence). The CDR3 region has the DNA TGTGCCACGACCGGTGCAGGGAGGGGAACTGAAGCTTTCTTT. Translation gives CATTGAGRGTEAFF.

V and J are TRBV6-6 and TRBJ2-3; 11 bases agree with TRBD1. Germline trimming cut 7 bases from V and 6 bases from J; bases unmatched to any gene: 3. Germline CDR1 reads MNHNY; CDR2 reads SVGAGI (reference sequence). The length of the CDR3 is 13 residues. CDR3 sequence: CASKGQGGDTQYF. The CDR3, as DNA: TGTGCCAGCAAGGGACAGGGGGGTGATACGCAGTATTTT.